This passage covers 23 T cell receptor beta chains from one sample sequenced in a study of cytomegalovirus exposure and HLA in healthy donors. In the PCR, 60 Vbeta and 13 Jbeta primers were used. Measured with immunoSEQ multiplex PCR; TCRdb has only the in-frame clones, and not every one. The sample has some 130,000 clones, 50% to 75% seen once. Input material: PBMCs. These receptors originate from a middle-aged woman in good health and CMV-seronegative.

The rearrangement links TRBV7-2 to TRBJ1-2; D is unresolved. V shed 1 base and J shed 8 bases, with 14 bases lying between them. The CDR3 extends over 14 amino acids. Germline V CDR1 and CDR2: SGHTA, FQGNSA. CDR3 nucleotides: TGTGCCAGCAGCTTAGACAGATACCCTTCCGGCTACACCTTC. Amino acid sequence: CASSLDRYPSGYTF.

This rearrangement joins TRBV5-1 to TRBJ2-2; 7 bases are a match to TRBD1. The CDR3 runs 16 residues. V shed 2 bases and J 6 bases; nucleotides not matched to a gene: 10. Germline V lookup: CDR1 SGHRS, CDR2 YFSETQ. CDR3 bases: TGCGCCAGCAGCTTTTACGGACAGGCCAGCCCCGGGGAGCTGTTTTTT. It yields the protein CASSFYGQASPGELFF.

This clone was detected a few times. The gene calls are TRBV27 and TRBJ2-3, with TRBD2 as a possible D gene (6 bases). Germline-derived CDR1 and CDR2 are MNHEY and SMNVEV (reference sequence). The CDR3 extends over 14 amino acids. The ends were cut back, 9 bases at V and 1 base at J, with 14 bases in the middle. As DNA, the CDR3 is TGTGCCAGAAAGGCCGGGGAGGGCACAGATACGCAGTATTTT. Translating it yields CARKAGEGTDTQYF.

The gene calls are TRBV7-2 and TRBJ1-2; D perhaps matches TRBD1 (6 bases). Germline loops: CDR1 SGHTA, CDR2 FQGNSA. The CDR3 contains 15 residues. The V gene lost 5 bases and the J gene lost 2 bases, with 15 bases spanning the gap. The CDR3 is CASSPPEQGNYGYTF. The CDR3 DNA follows: TGTGCCAGCAGCCCGCCAGAGCAGGGGAACTATGGCTACACCTTC.

The CDR3 reads CSVPQTGPLYGYTF. CDR3 DNA sequence: TGCAGCGTCCCCCAGACAGGGCCCCTCTATGGCTACACCTTC. The V call is TRBV29-1, the J call TRBJ1-2; 7 nucleotides line up with TRBD1. This CDR3 region has 14 residues. The J segment lost 4 bases and the V segment lost 6 bases, leaving 11 bases of the junction unmatched. CDR1 and CDR2 (germline): SQVTM, ANQGSEA. Filled out from reference TRBV29-1 and TRBJ1-2, the complete variable domain reads SAVISQKPSRDICQRGTSLTIQCQVDSQVTMMFWYRQQPGQSLTLIATANQGSEATYESGFVIDKFPISRPNLTFSTLTVSNMSPEDSSIYLCSVPQTGPLYGYTFGSGTRLTVV.

CDR3 loop: CASSILRGNEQFF. CDR3 DNA: TGTGCCAGCTCCATCCTCCGGGGTAATGAGCAGTTCTTC. This sequence joins TRBV18 and TRBJ2-1; tentative D call: TRBD2 (5 bases). With 6 bases removed from V and 7 bases from J, the gap between germline ends came to 13 bases. Germline assignment: CDR1 KGHSH and CDR2 LQKENI. The CDR3 covers 13 residues.

The V gene is TRBV16, the J gene TRBJ2-6, with no clear D. V gave up 0 bases and J gave up 0 bases, with 15 bases separating them. Germline loops: CDR1 KGHSY, CDR2 FQNENV. The CDR3 covers 19 residues. CDR3 residues: CASSQSRRDTVSGANVLTF. In DNA, the CDR3 is TGTGCCAGCAGCCAATCACGGCGAGACACGGTCTCTGGGGCCAACGTCCTGACTTTC.

This clone was seen a few times. The chain combines TRBV5-1 with TRBJ1-1; D possibly corresponds to TRBD1 (6 bases). This CDR3 region has 16 residues. V lost 2 bases, J lost 3 bases, and 17 bases lay in between. Germline CDR1 is SGHRS and CDR2 is YFSETQ. The CDR3 loop reads CASSLEGGRGYTEAFF. For the CDR3, the DNA is TGCGCCAGCAGCTTAGAGGGGGGGCGAGGGTACACTGAAGCTTTCTTT.

V usage is TRBV6-1 and J usage is TRBJ1-1; D might be TRBD1 (6 bases). The CDR3 length is 15 residues. Germline-derived CDR1 and CDR2 are MNHNS and SASEGT. V was shortened by 4 bases and J by 6 bases, with 18 bases between the two germline ends. Written as DNA, the CDR3 is TGTGCCAGCAGTGCTACTACAGGGTTCGGGTCTGAAGCTTTCTTT. Its protein product is CASSATTGFGSEAFF.

There are a few counts of this clone. CDR3 sequence reads: CASSSQRVEAFF. For the CDR3, the DNA is TGTGCCAGCAGCTCCCAGCGGGTTGAAGCTTTCTTT. The V gene is TRBV13, the J gene TRBJ1-1; no reliable D call. V was pared by 4 bases and J by 7 bases, with 10 bases between. The CDR3 is 12 residues long. CDR1 PRHDT and CDR2 FYEKMQ come from the germline V gene (reference sequence).

The gene calls are TRBV7-3 and TRBJ1-6; TRBD1 aligns across 10 bases. Germline loops: CDR1 SGHTA, CDR2 FQGTGA. Germline trimming cut 6 bases from V and 8 bases from J; bases unmatched to any gene: 7. The CDR3 runs to 15 residues. The CDR3 DNA reads TGTGCCAGCAGTATTTCCGGGACAGGGGATTCACCCCTCCACTTT. This codes for CASSISGTGDSPLHF.

This clone was seen more than once but under ten times. The chain uses TRBV14 and TRBJ1-6; D is uncertain. The V end lost 1 base, the J end lost 0 bases, and 16 bases lay between the germline ends. Germline loops: CDR1 SGHDN, CDR2 FVKESK. The CDR3 is 19 residues long. The DNA for the CDR3 is TGTGCCAGCAGCCAAGTCCAAAGGAGGTTTAGCTCCTATAATTCACCCCTCCACTTT. It specifies CASSQVQRRFSSYNSPLHF.

Concerning this clone itself: Mismatch with germline at one junction end may stem from a read error. V and J are TRBV19 and TRBJ1-1; 8 nucleotides align to TRBD1. Germline loops: CDR1 LNHDA, CDR2 SQIVND (reference sequence). The CDR3 has 15 residues. DNA of the CDR3: TGTGCCGGTAGTCTGGCAGGGGGCGATTTAACTGAAGCTTTCTTT. Its protein is CAGSLAGGDLTEAFF.

The chain combines TRBV6-1 with TRBJ1-1, with 8 bases lining up with TRBD1. V dropped 1 base and J dropped 8; count of bases not matched to a gene: 9. CDR1 and CDR2 (germline): MNHNS, SASEGT. The CDR3 totals 15 residues. The CDR3: CASSEGQGPPIEAFF. The CDR3 DNA reads as TGTGCCAGCAGTGAAGGACAGGGGCCCCCCATAGAAGCTTTCTTT.

The CDR3 protein is CASSIISGGVANEQFF. The CDR3 DNA follows: TGCGCCAGCAGCATTATTAGCGGGGGGGTAGCCAATGAGCAGTTCTTC. V gene TRBV5-1 combines with J gene TRBJ2-1, with 11 bases fitting TRBD2. J gave up 6 bases and V 4 bases, and 9 bases lay outside the gene matches. Germline V lookup: CDR1 SGHRS, CDR2 YFSETQ. The length of the CDR3 is 16 residues.

The rearrangement links TRBV5-6 to TRBJ1-2; 8 bases align to TRBD1. The CDR3 extends over 14 amino acids. The germline V gene encodes CDR1 SGHDT and CDR2 YYEEEE. V trimming: 4 bases; J trimming: 6 bases; junction bases outside the gene matches: 8. As DNA, the CDR3 is TGTGCCAGCAGCCGGTGGTCAGGGGGCGATGGCTACACCTTC. Amino acids: CASSRWSGGDGYTF. Combining the CDR3 with reference TRBV5-6 and TRBJ1-2 gives the whole variable domain DAGVTQSPTHLIKTRGQQVTLRCSPKSGHDTVSWYQQALGQGPQFIFQYYEEEERQRGNFPDRFSGHQFPNYSSELNVNALLLGDSALYLCASSRWSGGDGYTFGSGTRLTVV.

The V and J genes are TRBV18 and TRBJ2-7; no clear D. Germline V CDR1 and CDR2: KGHSH, LQKENI. CDR3 length: 13 amino acids. V lost 3 bases and J 2 bases, leaving 8 bases between the germline ends. The CDR3 DNA sequence: TGTGCCAGCTCACCGGGCGCCACCTACGAGCAGTACTTC. Translation: CASSPGATYEQYF.

This clone was detected only a few times. This chain joins TRBV27 and TRBJ2-5; 8 nucleotides align to TRBD2. The V and J ends lost 5 bases and 4 bases, in that order; junction bases with no gene match: 6. The CDR3 spans 14 residues. The V gene's germline CDR1 is MNHEY and CDR2 SMNVEV (reference sequence). The CDR3 sequence: CASSPRGGPETQYF. DNA of the CDR3: TGTGCCAGCAGTCCCCGCGGGGGGCCAGAGACCCAGTACTTC.

In its sample, this clone was seen a few times. V gene TRBV7-9 combines with J gene TRBJ1-4, with D unresolved. This CDR3 spans 15 amino acids. The V gene lost 3 bases and the J gene lost 3 bases, with 11 bases spanning the gap. Germline assignment: CDR1 SEHNR and CDR2 FQNEAQ (reference sequence). The CDR3 DNA reads as TGTGCCAGCAGCTTCCGACGGGAACCTAATGAAAAACTGTTTTTT. As protein: CASSFRREPNEKLFF.

The rearrangement joins TRBV2 to TRBJ2-7; a weak D match, TRBD2 (5 bases). This CDR3 is 13 amino acids long. V lost 7 bases to trimming and J lost 4 bases, with 14 bases between them. Per the germline V gene, CDR1 is SNHLY and CDR2 is FYNNEI. In DNA, the CDR3 is TGTGCCAGCATGCTTACGAGGGAGTACGAGCAGTACTTC. Translation gives CASMLTREYEQYF. Full variable domain (missing parts from reference TRBV2 and TRBJ2-7): EPEVTQTPSHQVTQMGQEVILRCVPISNHLYFYWYRQILGQKVEFLVSFYNNEISEKSEIFDDQFSVERPDGSNFTLKIRSTKLEDSAMYFCASMLTREYEQYFGPGTRLTVT.

The V gene is TRBV12-5, the J gene TRBJ2-2; D is perhaps TRBD2 (7 bases). The length of the CDR3 is 20 residues. V dropped 0 bases and J dropped 5 bases, with 25 bases sitting between them. CDR1 and CDR2 from the germline V gene are LGHNT and FRNRAP. The CDR3 spells CASGLVRGVDRTGKTGELFF. Here the CDR3 DNA reads TGTGCTAGTGGTTTGGTACGGGGGGTAGACAGGACGGGTAAAACCGGGGAGCTGTTTTTT.

This clone was seen only a few times. The V call is TRBV4-3, the J call TRBJ2-1; D uncertain. CDR1 is LGHNA and CDR2 is YSLEER in the germline V gene. The CDR3 contains 15 residues. Trimming cost V 0 bases and J 5 bases, with 11 bases left between them. CDR3 sequence (DNA): TGCGCCAGCAGCCAAGATCTAAAATATGACAATGAGCAGTTCTTC. It specifies CASSQDLKYDNEQFF.

The V call is TRBV30, the J call TRBJ1-1; D is possibly TRBD1 (5 bases). The V gene's germline CDR1 is GTSNPN and CDR2 SVGIG (reference sequence). The CDR3 is 15 amino acids. V was clipped by 0 bases and J by 3 bases, with 14 bases between them. The CDR3 is CAWSVKWGQDTEAFF. The DNA for the CDR3 is TGTGCCTGGAGTGTAAAATGGGGCCAGGACACTGAAGCTTTCTTT.